The sequence of this TCR beta chain was determined in a study of siplizumab effects on memory and regulatory T cells. The wider study: In pairs, mixed lymphocyte reactions were done either with siplizumab at 0.9 to 1 ug/mL or without any drug present. General study points: Naive T cells, seemingly more diverse than memory cells, seemed major alloresponse contributors. Mean Treg-derived proportions of mappable alloreactive CD4+ clones were around 75% for siplizumab and 25% to 30% for controls. There was no confirmation of the suppressive function of proliferating Tregs from siplizumab cultures.

The CDR3 totals 14 residues. Trimming left V 0 bases short and J 1 base short, with 6 bases between. CDR1 and CDR2 from the germline V gene are MGHDK and SYGVNS. A 37°C coculture lasting more than five days was applied to the mixed lymphocyte reaction cells. Produced via immunoSEQ multiplex PCR; TCRdb's table is partial and in-frame only. The table lists roughly 10,000 clones, around 45% of them singletons. As concerns this clone: The antigen remains undetermined.

The chain uses TRBV25-1 and TRBJ2-5, with D unresolved. Sequencing was done on a sample of CFSE-low (dividing) CD4+ T cells sorted from an allogeneic mixed lymphocyte reaction. The receptor comes from a human donor in good health; the cells came from an allogeneic mixed lymphocyte reaction. In nucleotides, the CDR3 is TGTGCCAGCAGTGAATACCCCCTCCAAGAGACCCAGTACTTC. Encoded protein: CASSEYPLQETQYF. Full variable domain (remainder filled in from reference TRBV25-1 and TRBJ2-5): EADIYQTPRYLVIGTGKKITLECSQTMGHDKMYWYQQDPGMELHLIHYSYGVNSTEKGDLSSESTVSRIRTEHFPLTLESARPSHTSQYLCASSEYPLQETQYFGPGTRLLVL.